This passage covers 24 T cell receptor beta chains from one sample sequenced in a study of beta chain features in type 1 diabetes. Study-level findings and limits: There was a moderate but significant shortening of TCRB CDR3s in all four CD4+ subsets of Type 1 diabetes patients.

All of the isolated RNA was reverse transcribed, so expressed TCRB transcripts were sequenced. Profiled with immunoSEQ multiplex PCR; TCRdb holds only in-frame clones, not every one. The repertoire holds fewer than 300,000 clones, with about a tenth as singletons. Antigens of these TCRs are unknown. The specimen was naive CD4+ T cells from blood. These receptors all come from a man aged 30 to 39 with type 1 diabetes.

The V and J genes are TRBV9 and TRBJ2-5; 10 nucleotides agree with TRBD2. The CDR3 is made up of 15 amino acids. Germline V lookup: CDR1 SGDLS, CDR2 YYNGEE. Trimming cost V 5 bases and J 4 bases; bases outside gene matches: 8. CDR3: CASRAPLAGSETQYF. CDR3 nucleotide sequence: TGTGCCAGCAGGGCCCCACTAGCGGGGTCAGAGACCCAGTACTTC.

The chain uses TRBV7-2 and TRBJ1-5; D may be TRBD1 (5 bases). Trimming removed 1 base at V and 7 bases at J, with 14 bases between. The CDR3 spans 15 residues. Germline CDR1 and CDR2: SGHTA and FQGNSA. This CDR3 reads CASSLGPGYGQPQHF. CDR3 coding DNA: TGTGCCAGCAGCTTAGGACCAGGGTATGGACAGCCCCAGCATTTT.

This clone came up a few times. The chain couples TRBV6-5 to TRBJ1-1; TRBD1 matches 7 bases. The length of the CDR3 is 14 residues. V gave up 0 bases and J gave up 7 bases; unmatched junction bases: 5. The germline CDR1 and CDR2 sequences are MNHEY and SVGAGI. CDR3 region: CASSYSRQGFEAFF. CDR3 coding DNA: TGTGCCAGCAGTTACTCGAGACAGGGCTTTGAAGCTTTCTTT.

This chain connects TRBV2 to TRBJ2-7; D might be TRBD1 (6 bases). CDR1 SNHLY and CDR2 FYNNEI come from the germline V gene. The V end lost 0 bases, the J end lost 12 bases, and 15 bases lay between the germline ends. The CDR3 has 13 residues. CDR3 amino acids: CASSEAQFGGRYF. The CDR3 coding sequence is TGTGCCAGCAGTGAAGCGCAATTTGGGGGCAGGTACTTC.

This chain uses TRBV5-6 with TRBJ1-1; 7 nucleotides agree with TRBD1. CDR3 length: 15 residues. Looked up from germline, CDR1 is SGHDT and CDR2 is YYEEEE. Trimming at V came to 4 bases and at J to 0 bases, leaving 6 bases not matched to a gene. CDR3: CASSRTGSVNTEAFF. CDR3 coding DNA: TGTGCCAGCAGCCGGACAGGTTCGGTGAACACTGAAGCTTTCTTT.

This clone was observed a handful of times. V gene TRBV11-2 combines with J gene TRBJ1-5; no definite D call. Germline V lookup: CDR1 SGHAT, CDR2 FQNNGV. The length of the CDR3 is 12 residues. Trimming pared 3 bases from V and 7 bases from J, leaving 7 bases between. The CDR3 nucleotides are TGTGCCAGCAGCTTTGAGGGCCAGCCCCAGCATTTT. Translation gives CASSFEGQPQHF.

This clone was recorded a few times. CDR3 sequence reads: CASSITGSGTQYF. The CDR3 bases are TGTGCCAGTAGTATAACAGGGTCGGGTACGCAGTATTTT. The chain is built from TRBV19 and TRBJ2-3, with D perhaps TRBD1 (6 bases). CDR1 and CDR2 from the germline V gene are LNHDA and SQIVND (reference sequence). V was pared by 2 bases and J by 8 bases, with 11 bases between. CDR3 length: 13 amino acids.

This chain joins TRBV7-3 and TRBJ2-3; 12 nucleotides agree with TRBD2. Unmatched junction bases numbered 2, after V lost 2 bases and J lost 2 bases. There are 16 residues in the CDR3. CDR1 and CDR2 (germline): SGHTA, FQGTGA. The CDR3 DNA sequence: TGTGCCAGCAGCTTAGGGACTAGCGGGCACACAGATACGCAGTATTTT. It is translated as CASSLGTSGHTDTQYF.

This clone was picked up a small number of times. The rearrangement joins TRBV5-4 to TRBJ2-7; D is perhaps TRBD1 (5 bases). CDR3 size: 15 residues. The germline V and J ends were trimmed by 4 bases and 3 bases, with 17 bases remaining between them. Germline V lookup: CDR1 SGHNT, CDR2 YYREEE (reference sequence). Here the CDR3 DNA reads TGTGCCAGCAGCCTCCTTAGACAGAGCAACTACGAGCAGTACTTC. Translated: CASSLLRQSNYEQYF. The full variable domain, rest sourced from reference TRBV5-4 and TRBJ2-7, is ETGVTQSPTHLIKTRGQQVTLRCSSQSGHNTVSWYQQALGQGPQFIFQYYREEENGRGNFPPRFSGLQFPNYSSELNVNALELDDSALYLCASSLLRQSNYEQYFGPGTRLTVT.

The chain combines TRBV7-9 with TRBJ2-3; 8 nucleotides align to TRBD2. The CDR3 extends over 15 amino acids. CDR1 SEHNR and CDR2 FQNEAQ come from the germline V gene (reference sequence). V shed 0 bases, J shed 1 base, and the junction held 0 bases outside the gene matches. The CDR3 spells CASSLARGGTDTQYF. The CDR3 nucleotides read TGTGCCAGCAGCTTAGCGCGGGGGGGCACAGATACGCAGTATTTT.

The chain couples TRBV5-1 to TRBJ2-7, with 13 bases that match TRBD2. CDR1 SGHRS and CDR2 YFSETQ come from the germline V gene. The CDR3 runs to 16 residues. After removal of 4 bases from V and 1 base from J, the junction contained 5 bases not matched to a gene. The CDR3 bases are TGCGCCAGCAGCGTAAGGACTAGCGGGGGTTCCTACGAGCAGTACTTC. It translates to CASSVRTSGGSYEQYF.

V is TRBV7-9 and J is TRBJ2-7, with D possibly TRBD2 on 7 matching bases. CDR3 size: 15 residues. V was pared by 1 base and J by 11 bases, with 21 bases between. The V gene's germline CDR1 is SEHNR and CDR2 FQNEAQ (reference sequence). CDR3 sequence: CASSLGDRPGGSEYF. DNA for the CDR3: TGTGCCAGCAGCTTAGGGGATCGGCCGGGGGGCAGCGAGTACTTC.

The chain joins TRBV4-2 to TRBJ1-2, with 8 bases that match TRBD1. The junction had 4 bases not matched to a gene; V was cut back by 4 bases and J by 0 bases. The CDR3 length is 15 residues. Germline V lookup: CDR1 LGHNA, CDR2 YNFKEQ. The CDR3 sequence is CASSPLDRANYGYTF. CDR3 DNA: TGTGCCAGCAGCCCCTTGGACAGGGCTAACTATGGCTACACCTTC.

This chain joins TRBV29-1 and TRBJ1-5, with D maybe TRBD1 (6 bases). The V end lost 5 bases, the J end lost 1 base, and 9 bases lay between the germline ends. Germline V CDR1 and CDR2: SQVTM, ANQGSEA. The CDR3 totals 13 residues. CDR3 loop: CSVRGTSNQPQHF. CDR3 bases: TGCAGCGTTAGGGGGACGAGCAATCAGCCCCAGCATTTT.

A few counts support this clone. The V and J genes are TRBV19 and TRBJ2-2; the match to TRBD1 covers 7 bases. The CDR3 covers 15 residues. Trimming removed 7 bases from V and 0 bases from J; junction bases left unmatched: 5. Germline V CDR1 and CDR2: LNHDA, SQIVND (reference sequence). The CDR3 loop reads CASTGQVANTGELFF. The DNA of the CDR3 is TGTGCCAGTACCGGACAGGTCGCGAACACCGGGGAGCTGTTTTTT.

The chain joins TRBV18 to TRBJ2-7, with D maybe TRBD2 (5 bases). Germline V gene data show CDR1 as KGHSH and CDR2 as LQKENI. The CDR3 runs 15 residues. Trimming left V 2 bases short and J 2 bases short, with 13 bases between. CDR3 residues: CASSPGSGSPYEQYF. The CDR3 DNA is TGTGCCAGCTCACCAGGGAGCGGCAGCCCCTACGAGCAGTACTTC.

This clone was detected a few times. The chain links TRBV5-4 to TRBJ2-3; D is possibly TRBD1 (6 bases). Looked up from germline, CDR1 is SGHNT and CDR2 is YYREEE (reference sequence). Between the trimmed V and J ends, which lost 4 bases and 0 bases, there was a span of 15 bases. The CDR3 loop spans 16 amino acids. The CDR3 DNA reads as TGTGCCAGCAGCCCCTTCGGGACATCAAGCACAGATACGCAGTATTTT. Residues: CASSPFGTSSTDTQYF.

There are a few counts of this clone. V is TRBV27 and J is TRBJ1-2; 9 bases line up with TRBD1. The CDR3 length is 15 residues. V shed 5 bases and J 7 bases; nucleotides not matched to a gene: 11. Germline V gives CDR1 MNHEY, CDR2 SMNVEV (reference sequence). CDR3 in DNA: TGTGCCAGCAGTCCCCTGACAGGGGGAATCGGTGGCTACACCTTC. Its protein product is CASSPLTGGIGGYTF.

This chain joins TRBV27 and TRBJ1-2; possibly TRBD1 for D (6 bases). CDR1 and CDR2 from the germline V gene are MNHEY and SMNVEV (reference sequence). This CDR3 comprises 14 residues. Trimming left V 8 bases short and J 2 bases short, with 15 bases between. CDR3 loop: CASSATGGNYGYTF. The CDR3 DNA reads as TGTGCCAGCTCTGCAACGGGGGGCAACTATGGCTACACCTTC.

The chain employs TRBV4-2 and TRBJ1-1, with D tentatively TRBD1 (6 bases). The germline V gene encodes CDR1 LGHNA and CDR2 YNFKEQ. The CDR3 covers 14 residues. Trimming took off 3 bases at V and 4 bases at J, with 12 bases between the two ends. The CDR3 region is CASSQATRGTEAFF. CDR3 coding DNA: TGTGCCAGCAGCCAGGCAACCAGGGGCACTGAAGCTTTCTTT.

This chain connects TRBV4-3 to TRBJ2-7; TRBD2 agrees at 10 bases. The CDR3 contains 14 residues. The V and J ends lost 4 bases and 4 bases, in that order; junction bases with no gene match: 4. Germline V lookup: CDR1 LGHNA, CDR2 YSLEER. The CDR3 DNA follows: TGCGCCAGCAGCCCTACTAGCGGGGTATACGAGCAGTACTTC. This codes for CASSPTSGVYEQYF.

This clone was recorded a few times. CDR3 sequence: CASSNDRGRIETQYF. In DNA, the CDR3 is TGTGCCAGCTCCAATGACAGGGGGCGAATTGAGACCCAGTACTTC. The V gene is TRBV7-2, the J gene TRBJ2-5, with 10 nucleotides matching TRBD1. CDR1 is SGHTA, CDR2 FQGNSA, per germline. Trimming at V came to 8 bases and at J to 5 bases, leaving 11 bases not matched to a gene. The CDR3 runs to 15 residues. The full variable domain, completed using reference TRBV7-2 and TRBJ2-5, is GAGVSQSPSNKVTEKGKDVELRCDPISGHTALYWYRQSLGQGLEFLIYFQGNSAPDKSGLPSDRFSAERTGGSVSTLTIQRTQQEDSAVYLCASSNDRGRIETQYFGPGTRLLVL.

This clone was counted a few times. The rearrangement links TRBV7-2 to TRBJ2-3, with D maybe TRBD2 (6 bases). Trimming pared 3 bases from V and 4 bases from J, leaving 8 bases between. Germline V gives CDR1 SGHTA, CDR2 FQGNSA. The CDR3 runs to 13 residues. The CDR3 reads CASSFAGPDTQYF. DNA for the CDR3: TGTGCCAGCAGCTTTGCGGGGCCAGATACGCAGTATTTT.

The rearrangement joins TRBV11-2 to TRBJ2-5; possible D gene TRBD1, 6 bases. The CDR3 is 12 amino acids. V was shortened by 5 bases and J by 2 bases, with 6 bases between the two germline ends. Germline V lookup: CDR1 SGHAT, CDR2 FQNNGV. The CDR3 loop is CASSRGQETQYF. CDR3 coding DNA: TGTGCCAGCAGCAGGGGGCAAGAGACCCAGTACTTC.